One TCR beta chain is described in this entry. Alongside a J-beta primer mix, a sample-barcoded 5' primer served in a second PCR lasting about 7 to 12 cycles. Each cDNA was tagged by a template-switch adaptor containing 12 random nucleotides. TCRdb processed the 5' RACE reads anew with MiXCR; each CDR3 protein has one entry. Among roughly 1,500,000 distinct CDR3 sequences, 42% were seen once, and the ten largest hold roughly 7.7%. This entry comes from a study of blood T cells in healthy people across ages. The wider study: About one barcoded beta molecule per two T cells was captured by template switching.

There were healthy Caucasian individuals from Russia, aged roughly 6 to 90, serving as donors. Every donor contributed 8 to 10 milliliters of peripheral blood by blood draw. This CDR3 is built from 12 residues. The germline CDR1 and CDR2 sequences are DFQATT and SNEGSKA (reference sequence). The V gene lost 4 bases and the J gene lost 5 bases, with 11 bases spanning the gap. This clonotype was sampled from a woman younger than 30 in good health. V gene TRBV20-1 combines with J gene TRBJ2-5; D is unresolved. Sequencing used blood. CDR3 bases: TGCAGTGCTAAAGTGGATCTGGAGACCCAGTACTTC. Amino acid sequence: CSAKVDLETQYF.